This T cell receptor beta chain stems from a study of T cell repertoires in cytomegalovirus infection (dated by TCRdb to the late 2010s). With respect to the entire study: The HLA type of each donor mattered for the analysis, because public TCR beta signatures pointed to carriage of CMV infection along with the matching HLA type. Points the paper makes about the study in general: Cumulative frequency of public TCR beta family members discriminated carriers of CMV infection plus the relevant HLA type in this cohort and an independent approximately 370-donor cohort. The ex vivo response was dominated by HLA-C-restricted CMV-specific TCR beta clonotypes, which also provided the single most frequent clonotype in two of eight donors.

This sample was sequenced with an Illumina HiSeq 1500. TCRdb reprocessing: public reads trimmed at Q25 with fastp, clones called with MiXCR, in-frame beta chains kept. Rows are combined by CDR3 protein, so each entry shows the most common genes and DNA. This sample holds around 450,000 distinct CDR3 sequences; 30% to 40% were observed only once. The ten largest clones take up approximately 13% of the sample. With regard to this clonotype: Its target antigen remains unknown. No base-level quality is on record; no much larger clone is a single base apart.

The source material was PBMCs. This TCR derives from a human donor in good health (CMV status not recorded). Some clones in this sample may be carry-over from other donors' samples.

The CDR3 sequence is CASSSSGTGLRNEQFF. The base sequence is TGTGCCAGCAGCTCCTCAGGGACGGGGTTACGCAATGAGCAGTTCTTC. The rearranged chain carries TRBV14 and TRBJ2-1; the D gene is possibly TRBD1 or TRBD2, each agreeing over 5 bases. The CDR3 holds 16 amino acids from the cysteine to the phenylalanine. Kept here is only the CDR3 DNA, which spans 48 bases and is read in frame from base 1. In the germline V gene, CDR1 corresponds to SGHDN and CDR2 to FVKESK. V lost 5 bases and J lost 6 bases; the stretch between them is 20 bases long.